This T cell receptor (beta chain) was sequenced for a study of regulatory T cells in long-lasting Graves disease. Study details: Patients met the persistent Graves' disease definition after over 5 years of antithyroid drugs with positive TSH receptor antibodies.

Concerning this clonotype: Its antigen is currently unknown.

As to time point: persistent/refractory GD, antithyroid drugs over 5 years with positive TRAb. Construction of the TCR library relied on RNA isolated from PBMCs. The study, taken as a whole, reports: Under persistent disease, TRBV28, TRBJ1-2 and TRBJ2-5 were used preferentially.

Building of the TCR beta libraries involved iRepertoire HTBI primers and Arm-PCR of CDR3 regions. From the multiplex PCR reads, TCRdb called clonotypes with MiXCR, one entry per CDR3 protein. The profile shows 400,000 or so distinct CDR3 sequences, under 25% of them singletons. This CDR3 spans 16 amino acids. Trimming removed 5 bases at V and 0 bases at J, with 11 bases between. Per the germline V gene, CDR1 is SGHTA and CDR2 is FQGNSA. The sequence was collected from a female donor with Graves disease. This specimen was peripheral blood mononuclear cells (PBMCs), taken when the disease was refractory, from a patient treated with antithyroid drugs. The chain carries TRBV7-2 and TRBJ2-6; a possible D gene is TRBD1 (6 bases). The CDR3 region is CASSGQRNSGANVLTF. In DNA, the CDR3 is TGTGCCAGCAGCGGACAGCGTAACTCTGGGGCCAACGTCCTGACTTTC.